Following are 27 T cell receptor beta chains from one sample sequenced in a study of blood T cell repertoires in COVID-19. Assay used: immunoSEQ multiplex PCR; TCRdb lists only in-frame clones, some missing. The sample shows under 250,000 clones, about 80% of them seen only once. Material: peripheral blood. Every receptor here comes from a woman under 40 who had recovered from COVID-19.

The V gene is TRBV4-2, the J gene TRBJ2-7, with D hard to call. Germline V gene data show CDR1 as LGHNA and CDR2 as YNFKEQ. The CDR3 has 16 amino acids. V dropped 4 bases and J dropped 0 bases, with 16 bases sitting between them. This chain's CDR3 is CASSPNMVGSSYEQYF. CDR3 nucleotides: TGTGCCAGCAGCCCTAATATGGTCGGTTCCTCCTACGAGCAGTACTTC.

This chain links TRBV7-9 with TRBJ1-3; maybe TRBD1 (6 bases). The V gene's germline CDR1 is SEHNR and CDR2 FQNEAQ (reference sequence). This CDR3 spans 15 amino acids. The V and J ends lost 3 bases and 9 bases respectively, with 18 bases between them. For the CDR3, the DNA is TGTGCCAGCAGCTTCAGCACCGGGACAAAAAGCACCATATATTTT. Translation gives CASSFSTGTKSTIYF.

V usage is TRBV11-2 and J usage is TRBJ2-7, with 7 bases lining up with TRBD1. V was clipped by 5 bases and J by 7 bases; unmatched bases: 17. The germline gives CDR1 SGHAT, CDR2 FQNNGV. The CDR3 has 16 amino acids. The CDR3 region is CASSPNLGDRVGEQYF. CDR3 sequence (DNA): TGTGCCAGCAGCCCCAATCTCGGGGACAGAGTGGGGGAGCAGTACTTC. The full variable domain, in which reference TRBV11-2 and TRBJ2-7 provide the parts outside the CDR3, is EAGVAQSPRYKIIEKRQSVAFWCNPISGHATLYWYQQILGQGPKLLIQFQNNGVVDDSQLPKDRFSAERLKGVDSTLKIQPAKLEDSAVYLCASSPNLGDRVGEQYFGPGTRLTVT.

The V call is TRBV5-1, the J call TRBJ1-5; D is unclear. The CDR3 spans 15 residues. In germline, CDR1 is SGHRS, CDR2 YFSETQ. V dropped 0 bases and J dropped 7 bases, with 14 bases sitting between them. As DNA, the CDR3 is TGCGCCAGCAGCTTGGGGGTGACAAGTGGGCAGCCCCAGCATTTT. It is translated as CASSLGVTSGQPQHF.

This chain joins TRBV27 and TRBJ2-5; 13 nucleotides line up with TRBD2. Trimming cost V 5 bases and J 5 bases; bases outside gene matches: 5. Germline CDR1 is MNHEY and CDR2 is SMNVEV (reference sequence). The CDR3 is 15 residues long. CDR3 loop: CASSRGLAGSETQYF. DNA for the CDR3: TGTGCCAGCAGTCGGGGACTAGCGGGAAGCGAGACCCAGTACTTC.

The rearrangement links TRBV18 to TRBJ2-3; possible D gene TRBD1, 6 bases. The germline V gene has CDR1 KGHSH and CDR2 LQKENI. This CDR3 contains 15 residues. Trimming removed 2 bases at V and 1 base at J, with 10 bases between. The CDR3: CASSPSAGGTDTQYF. The CDR3 bases are TGTGCCAGCTCACCATCGGCAGGGGGCACAGATACGCAGTATTTT.

The rearrangement joins TRBV5-4 to TRBJ1-1; D gene uncertain. Germline CDR1 and CDR2: SGHNT and YYREEE (reference sequence). The CDR3 has 13 residues. The V end was cut by 3 bases, the J end by 3 bases, with 9 bases between. CDR3 in amino acids: CASSSQRDTEAFF. The DNA of the CDR3 is TGTGCCAGCAGCTCGCAGAGGGACACTGAAGCTTTCTTT.

The rearrangement joins TRBV5-1 to TRBJ2-7, with TRBD1 as a possible D gene (5 bases). The V end was cut by 4 bases, the J end by 1 base, with 15 bases between. The germline gives CDR1 SGHRS, CDR2 YFSETQ. There are 15 residues in the CDR3. This CDR3 is CASSRLTGPSYEQYF. The CDR3, as DNA: TGCGCCAGCAGCCGATTAACAGGACCTTCCTACGAGCAGTACTTC.

The DNA of the CDR3 is TGTGCCAGCAGTTCGGGGACAGGGGGGAACATTAACTATGGCTACACCTTC. Its translation: CASSSGTGGNINYGYTF. The rearrangement links TRBV28 to TRBJ1-2, with TRBD1 identical over 11 bases. The germline V gene encodes CDR1 MDHEN and CDR2 SYDVKM. This CDR3 has 17 amino acids. V shed 4 bases and J 1 base; nucleotides not matched to a gene: 8.

The V call is TRBV6-5, the J call TRBJ1-1; D perhaps matches TRBD1 (5 bases). Germline values: CDR1 MNHEY, CDR2 SVGAGI. This CDR3 is 14 amino acids long. Trimming shortened V by 4 bases and J by 3 bases, and 12 bases separated the two germline ends. CDR3 loop: CASSLYGGDTEAFF. The CDR3 nucleotides read TGTGCCAGCAGTTTATACGGGGGAGACACTGAAGCTTTCTTT.

This rearrangement joins TRBV7-5 to TRBJ2-1; the table gives TRBD2 as D, unverified against the DNA. TRBV7-5 has pseudogene status. The CDR3 totals 15 residues. The chain's CDR3 is CARSREGEGAWEQFF. The CDR3 bases are TGTGCCAGAAGCCGGGAGGGTGAGGGGGCCTGGGAGCAGTTCTTC.

The chain employs TRBV10-3 and TRBJ1-2; D uncertain. Germline values: CDR1 ENHRY, CDR2 SYGVKD. Between the trimmed V and J ends, which lost 7 bases and 6 bases, there was a span of 9 bases. The CDR3 has 11 amino acids. The CDR3 sequence: CAIKGGNGYTF. In DNA form, the CDR3 reads TGTGCCATCAAAGGCGGAAATGGCTACACCTTC.

The chain joins TRBV28 to TRBJ2-1, with D tentatively TRBD2 (6 bases). Deletions cut 4 bases from V and 8 bases from J, with 18 bases between. This CDR3 spans 15 amino acids. Germline V gene sequence: CDR1 MDHEN, CDR2 SYDVKM. The CDR3 DNA reads as TGTGCCAGCAGTTCGCGGTGGGACTCTGACTATGAGCAGTTCTTC. The encoded protein is CASSSRWDSDYEQFF.

The gene calls are TRBV5-4 and TRBJ1-2; D gene unclear. Germline V gives CDR1 SGHNT, CDR2 YYREEE (reference sequence). V dropped 4 bases and J dropped 8 bases, with 12 bases sitting between them. The CDR3 runs to 12 residues. CDR3 nucleotides: TGTGCCAGCAGCCCCTCTAACTGGGGCTACACCTTC. It translates to CASSPSNWGYTF.

The chain couples TRBV28 to TRBJ2-5; 7 bases match TRBD1. Trimming removed 8 bases from V and 4 bases from J; junction bases left unmatched: 10. Germline assignment: CDR1 MDHEN and CDR2 SYDVKM. This CDR3 spans 14 amino acids. This CDR3 is CASGETGIPETQYF. CDR3 nucleotide sequence: TGTGCCAGCGGGGAGACAGGGATTCCAGAGACCCAGTACTTC.

V and J are TRBV9 and TRBJ2-1; 10 positions match TRBD2. CDR1 is SGDLS and CDR2 is YYNGEE in the germline V gene. The CDR3 is 17 residues long. V shed 3 bases, J shed 4 bases, and the junction held 10 bases outside the gene matches. The CDR3 loop reads CASSGRSGAGGYNEQFF. CDR3 nucleotides: TGTGCCAGCAGCGGACGATCGGGAGCGGGGGGGTACAATGAGCAGTTCTTC.

CDR3 loop: CASSMQGALYEQYF. CDR3 nucleotides: TGTGCCAGTAGTATGCAGGGGGCCCTCTACGAGCAGTACTTC. The chain has TRBV19 and TRBJ2-7, with 8 positions matching TRBD1. In germline, CDR1 is LNHDA, CDR2 SQIVND (reference sequence). This CDR3 spans 14 amino acids. With 3 bases clipped from V and 3 bases from J, the junction kept 4 bases outside the gene matches.

The CDR3 here is CASSESASGSFSYNEQFF. In DNA, the CDR3 is TGCGCCAGCAGTGAGTCCGCTAGCGGGAGTTTCTCCTACAATGAGCAGTTCTTC. V usage is TRBV10-1 and J usage is TRBJ2-1; TRBD2 matches at 10 bases. From germline, CDR1 is WNHNN and CDR2 SYGVQD (reference sequence). The CDR3 loop spans 18 amino acids. V lost 0 bases to trimming and J lost 0 bases; unmatched junction nucleotides: 5.

The chain employs TRBV5-8 and TRBJ2-2; no reliable D call. The ends were cut back, 4 bases at V and 0 bases at J, with 10 bases in the middle. CDR1 and CDR2 (germline): SGHTS, YDEGEE. There are 15 residues in the CDR3. As DNA, the CDR3 is TGTGCCAGCAGCCTGGTAGTGGCGAACACCGGGGAGCTGTTTTTT. Residues: CASSLVVANTGELFF.

V gene TRBV28 combines with J gene TRBJ2-1; 9 bases fit TRBD2. CDR1 and CDR2 from the germline V gene are MDHEN and SYDVKM. The CDR3 length is 15 residues. V gave up 6 bases and J gave up 2 bases; unmatched junction bases: 5. As DNA, the CDR3 is TGTGCCAGCAGGGAGACTAGCGGCGCCTACAATGAGCAGTTCTTC. Protein product: CASRETSGAYNEQFF.

The chain carries TRBV18 and TRBJ2-5, with a tentative D call TRBD2 (6 bases). Trimming removed 3 bases at V and 7 bases at J, with 12 bases between. This CDR3 comprises 13 residues. From germline, CDR1 is KGHSH and CDR2 LQKENI. CDR3 residues: CASSPQGAGTQYF. Written as DNA, the CDR3 is TGTGCCAGCTCACCTCAGGGAGCGGGGACCCAGTACTTC. The variable domain in full, completed from reference TRBV18 and TRBJ2-5, reads NAGVMQNPRHLVRRRGQEARLRCSPMKGHSHVYWYRQLPEEGLKFMVYLQKENIIDESGMPKERFSAEFPKEGPSILRIQQVVRGDSAAYFCASSPQGAGTQYFGPGTRLLVL.

This clone was seen just once. The chain is built from TRBV11-2 and TRBJ1-3; D gene unclear. The CDR3 consists of 12 residues. Per germline, CDR1 SGHAT and CDR2 FQNNGV. V was trimmed by 2 bases and J by 4 bases, leaving 3 bases between them. CDR3 in amino acids: CASSLQGNTIYF. Written as DNA, the CDR3 is TGTGCCAGCAGCTTACAAGGAAACACCATATATTTT.

The rearrangement links TRBV19 to TRBJ2-1, with D possibly being TRBD1 (6 bases). This CDR3 has 14 amino acids. Germline V gene data show CDR1 as LNHDA and CDR2 as SQIVND (reference sequence). V was shortened by 7 bases and J by 4 bases, with 14 bases between the two germline ends. This chain's CDR3 is CASNRGSLYNEQFF. The CDR3 DNA reads as TGTGCCAGTAATAGGGGGAGCTTATACAATGAGCAGTTCTTC.

This rearrangement joins TRBV29-1 to TRBJ1-3; 7 nucleotides agree with TRBD1. Germline CDR1 and CDR2: SQVTM and ANQGSEA. The length of the CDR3 is 13 residues. V trimming: 6 bases; J trimming: 4 bases; junction bases outside the gene matches: 6. The CDR3 here is CSVQPGQGNTIYF. DNA for the CDR3: TGCAGCGTACAGCCGGGACAGGGAAACACCATATATTTT.

This chain links TRBV7-6 with TRBJ1-1; tentative D call: TRBD1 (6 bases). The germline CDR1 and CDR2 sequences are SGHVS and FNYEAQ. V shed 6 bases and J shed 3 bases, with 20 bases lying between them. The CDR3 totals 16 residues. Here the CDR3 reads CASSLEGGLAYTEAFF. CDR3 nucleotides: TGTGCCAGCAGTCTAGAGGGGGGGCTGGCGTACACTGAAGCTTTCTTT.

This chain links TRBV4-1 with TRBJ1-2; TRBD1 aligns across 8 bases. CDR1 and CDR2 (germline): MGHRA, YSYEKL. The junction had 9 bases not matched to a gene; V was cut back by 3 bases and J by 12 bases. The CDR3 is 13 residues long. The CDR3 is CASSQVTGAHNTF. DNA of the CDR3: TGCGCCAGCAGCCAGGTGACAGGGGCCCATAACACCTTC.

V usage is TRBV2 and J usage is TRBJ1-3; D is unclear. This CDR3 is 16 amino acids long. V lost 2 bases, J lost 0 bases, and 11 bases lay in between. CDR1 and CDR2 (germline): SNHLY, FYNNEI. For the CDR3, the DNA is TGTGCCAGCAGTGAACCGGGTGCGGTCTCTGGAAACACCATATATTTT. This translates into CASSEPGAVSGNTIYF.